This TCR beta chain was observed in a study of blood T cells in healthy people across ages. Study details: Per every two T cells, about one barcoded beta molecule was captured by template switching.

Germline loops: CDR1 SEHNR, CDR2 FQNEAQ (reference sequence). The CDR3 covers 15 residues. V dropped 6 bases and J dropped 6 bases, with 20 bases sitting between them. Together with a sample-barcoded 5' primer, a J-beta primer mix was included in a second PCR lasting about 7 to 12 cycles. In TCRdb, the 5' RACE reads were re-called with MiXCR into one record per CDR3 protein. Found here are hundreds of thousands of distinct CDR3 sequences, 20% to 25% of them singletons; the top ten hold more than 8%. The same data also went into a second study, on T cells of mothers and their children. That report adds: In the second PCR, M1S primer introduced barcodes and 2-4 random bases. The study found slightly higher but non-significant overlap in related versus unrelated mother-child pairs.

The rearrangement links TRBV7-9 to TRBJ1-1, with D possibly matching TRBD1 (5 bases). Sequencing was carried out using blood. The receptor was derived from a boy aged 5-17 years in good health. CDR3 DNA: TGTGCCAGCAGTCCCGACCTGGGAAAAGGGGCTGAAGCTTTCTTT. Translated, it gives CASSPDLGKGAEAFF. Filled out from reference TRBV7-9 and TRBJ1-1, the complete variable domain reads DTGVSQNPRHKITKRGQNVTFRCDPISEHNRLYWYRQTLGQGPEFLTYFQNEAQLEKSRLLSDRFSAERPKGSFSTLEIQRTEQGDSAMYLCASSPDLGKGAEAFFGQGTRLTVV.